This entry is about one T cell receptor beta chain. Its antigen remains unidentified. The assay was immunoSEQ multiplex PCR, and TCRdb's table has in-frame clones only and misses some. The table has about 54,000 clones, approximately 84% seen once. Autoimmune disease history or systemic immunosuppression barred patients. The data were obtained in a study of OX40 agonist ivuxolimab in advanced cancers. Study details: Participants could have had prior anti-PD-1, anti-PD-L1 or anti-CTLA-4 therapy, and approximately 40% had some. Three patients showed partial responses: one hepatocellular carcinoma and two cutaneous melanoma cases.

Study-wide findings and caveats: CD8+ T cells were the subset that, on average, had more expanded clones than CD4+.

The receptor was isolated from an adult with an advanced solid tumor such as melanoma, head and neck, liver or kidney cancer. The material was CD4+ or CD8+ T cells sorted from blood, obtained in a trial of the OX40 agonist ivuxolimab.

The CDR3 DNA follows: TGCGCCAGCAGCTTGGACGGTCCTCAGGGAGAGACCCAGTACTTC. This codes for CASSLDGPQGETQYF. The rearrangement links TRBV5-1 to TRBJ2-5; tentatively, D is TRBD1 (5 bases). CDR1 and CDR2 (germline): SGHRS, YFSETQ. Trimming took 0 bases from V and 4 from J, leaving 13 bases between them. The length of the CDR3 is 15 residues.